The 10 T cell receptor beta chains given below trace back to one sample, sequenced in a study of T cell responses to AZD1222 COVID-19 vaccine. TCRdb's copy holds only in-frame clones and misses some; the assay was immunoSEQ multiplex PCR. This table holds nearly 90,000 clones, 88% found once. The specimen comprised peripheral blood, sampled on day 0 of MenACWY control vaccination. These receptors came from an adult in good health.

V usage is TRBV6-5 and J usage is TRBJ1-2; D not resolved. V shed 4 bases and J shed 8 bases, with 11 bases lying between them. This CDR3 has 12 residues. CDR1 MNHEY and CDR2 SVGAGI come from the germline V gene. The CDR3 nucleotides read TGTGCCAGCAGTTCCAACCTCATCGGCTACACCTTC. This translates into CASSSNLIGYTF.

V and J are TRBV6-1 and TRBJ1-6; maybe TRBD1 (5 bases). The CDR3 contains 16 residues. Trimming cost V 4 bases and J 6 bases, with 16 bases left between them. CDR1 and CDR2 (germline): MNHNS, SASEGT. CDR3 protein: CASSAAGLGGNSPLHF. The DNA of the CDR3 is TGTGCCAGCAGTGCCGCGGGTTTGGGGGGTAATTCACCCCTCCACTTT.

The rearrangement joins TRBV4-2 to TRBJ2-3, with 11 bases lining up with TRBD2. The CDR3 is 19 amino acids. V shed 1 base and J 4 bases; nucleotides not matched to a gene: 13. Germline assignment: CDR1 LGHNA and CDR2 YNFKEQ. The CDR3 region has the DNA TGTGCCAGCAGCCAAGTGGCCATAGCGGGGGGGCCTGTGGCAGATACGCAGTATTTT. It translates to CASSQVAIAGGPVADTQYF.

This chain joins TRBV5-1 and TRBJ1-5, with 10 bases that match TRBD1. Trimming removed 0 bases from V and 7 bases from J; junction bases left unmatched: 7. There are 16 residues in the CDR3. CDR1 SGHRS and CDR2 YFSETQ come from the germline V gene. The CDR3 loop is CASSLGTGTGDQPQHF. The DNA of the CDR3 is TGCGCCAGCAGCTTGGGGACAGGGACAGGGGACCAGCCCCAGCATTTT. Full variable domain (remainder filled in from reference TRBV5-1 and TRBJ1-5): KAGVTQTPRYLIKTRGQQVTLSCSPISGHRSVSWYQQTPGQGLQFLFEYFSETQRNKGNFPGRFSGRQFSNSRSEMNVSTLELGDSALYLCASSLGTGTGDQPQHFGDGTRLSIL.

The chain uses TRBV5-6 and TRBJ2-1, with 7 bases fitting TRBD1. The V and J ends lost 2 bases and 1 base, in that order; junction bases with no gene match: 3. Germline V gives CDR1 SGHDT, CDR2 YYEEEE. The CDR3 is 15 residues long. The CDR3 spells CASSLQGLSYNEQFF. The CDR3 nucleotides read TGTGCCAGCAGCTTACAGGGGCTGTCCTACAATGAGCAGTTCTTC.

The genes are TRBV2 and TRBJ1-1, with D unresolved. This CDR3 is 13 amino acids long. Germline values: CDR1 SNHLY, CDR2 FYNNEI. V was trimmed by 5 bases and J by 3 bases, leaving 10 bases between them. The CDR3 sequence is CASSLSWDTEAFF. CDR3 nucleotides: TGTGCCAGCAGTCTATCCTGGGACACTGAAGCTTTCTTT. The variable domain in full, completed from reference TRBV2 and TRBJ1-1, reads EPEVTQTPSHQVTQMGQEVILRCVPISNHLYFYWYRQILGQKVEFLVSFYNNEISEKSEIFDDQFSVERPDGSNFTLKIRSTKLEDSAMYFCASSLSWDTEAFFGQGTRLTVV.

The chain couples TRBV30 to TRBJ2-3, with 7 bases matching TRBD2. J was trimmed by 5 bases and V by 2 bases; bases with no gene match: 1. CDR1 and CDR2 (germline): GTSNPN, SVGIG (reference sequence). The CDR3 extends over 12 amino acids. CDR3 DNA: TGTGCCTGGAGTTGGGGGGGAGATACGCAGTATTTT. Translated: CAWSWGGDTQYF.

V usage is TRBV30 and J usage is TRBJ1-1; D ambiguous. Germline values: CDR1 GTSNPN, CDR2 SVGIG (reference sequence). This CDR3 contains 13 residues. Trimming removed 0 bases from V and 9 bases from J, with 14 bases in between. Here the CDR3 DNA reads TGTGCCTGGAGTGTAGGAGGGCTCATCCAAGCTTTCTTT. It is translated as CAWSVGGLIQAFF. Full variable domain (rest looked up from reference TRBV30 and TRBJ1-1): SQTIHQWPATLVQPVGSPLSLECTVEGTSNPNLYWYRQAAGRGLQLLFYSVGIGQISSEVPQNLSASRPQDRQFILSSKKLLLSDSGFYLCAWSVGGLIQAFFGQGTRLTVV.

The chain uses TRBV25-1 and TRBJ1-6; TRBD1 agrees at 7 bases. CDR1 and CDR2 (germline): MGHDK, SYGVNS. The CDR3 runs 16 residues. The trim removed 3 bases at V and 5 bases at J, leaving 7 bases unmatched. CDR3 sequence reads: CASSEGRGRNNSPLHF. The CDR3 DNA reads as TGTGCCAGCAGTGAGGGTAGGGGGCGAAATAATTCACCCCTCCACTTT.

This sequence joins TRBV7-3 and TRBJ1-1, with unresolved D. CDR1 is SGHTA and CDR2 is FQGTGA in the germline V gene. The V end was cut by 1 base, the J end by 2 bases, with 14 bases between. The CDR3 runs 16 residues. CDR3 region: CASSLIVRGFNTEAFF. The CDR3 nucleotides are TGTGCCAGCAGCTTAATAGTCCGGGGATTTAACACTGAAGCTTTCTTT.